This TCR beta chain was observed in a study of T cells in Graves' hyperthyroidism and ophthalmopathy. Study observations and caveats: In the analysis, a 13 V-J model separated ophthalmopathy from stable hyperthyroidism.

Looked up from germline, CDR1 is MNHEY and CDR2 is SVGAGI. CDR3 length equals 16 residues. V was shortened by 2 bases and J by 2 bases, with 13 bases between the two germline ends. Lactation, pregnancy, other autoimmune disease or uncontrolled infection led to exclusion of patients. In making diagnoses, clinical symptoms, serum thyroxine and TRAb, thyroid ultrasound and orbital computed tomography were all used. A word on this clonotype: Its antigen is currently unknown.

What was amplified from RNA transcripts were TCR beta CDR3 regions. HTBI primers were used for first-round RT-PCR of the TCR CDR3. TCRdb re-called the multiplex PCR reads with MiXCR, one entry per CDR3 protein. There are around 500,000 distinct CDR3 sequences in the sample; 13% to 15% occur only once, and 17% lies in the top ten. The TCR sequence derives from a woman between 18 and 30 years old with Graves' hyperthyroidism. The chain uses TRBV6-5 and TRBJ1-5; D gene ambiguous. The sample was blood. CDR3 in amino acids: CASSYLGPAGNQPQHF. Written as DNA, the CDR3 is TGTGCCAGCAGTTACCTGGGCCCCGCAGGCAATCAGCCCCAGCATTTT.